The 26 T cell receptor beta chains below all came from one sample that was sequenced in a study of CD8 T cells in ankylosing spondylitis. TCRdb called the 5' RACE reads again in MiXCR, with one record for every CDR3 protein. The sample contains roughly 230,000 distinct CDR3 sequences, 8% to 10% of which appear only once. Sequencing input: blood, either unsorted or a sorted T cell fraction (not recorded which). The receptors originated from a female donor with ankylosing spondylitis or in good health (not recorded which).

This clonotype was recorded many times. J is TRBJ2-1 and V is TRBV7-9; 9 bases agree with TRBD2. CDR1 and CDR2 from the germline V gene are SEHNR and FQNEAQ (reference sequence). V lost 3 bases and J lost 7; bases outside the gene matches: 4. The CDR3 has 14 residues. The CDR3 region is CASSLTSGLNEQFF. CDR3 in DNA: TGTGCCAGCAGCTTGACTAGCGGATTAAATGAGCAGTTCTTC.

This clonotype has a count of ten or more. The rearrangement uses TRBV7-6 and TRBJ2-7, with TRBD1 matching over 8 bases. Germline lookup yields CDR1 SGHVS and CDR2 FNYEAQ. Losses at the gene ends were 1 base for V and 2 bases for J; bases not matched to a gene: 7. This CDR3 has 16 amino acids. The CDR3 is CASSLGAVTGAYEQYF. As DNA, the CDR3 is TGTGCCAGCAGCTTAGGTGCAGTGACAGGGGCCTACGAGCAGTACTTC.

This clonotype was seen ten or more times. V is TRBV12-3 or TRBV12-4 and J is TRBJ2-1, with 10 bases matching TRBD1. V trimming: 0 bases; J trimming: 6 bases; junction bases outside the gene matches: 8. This CDR3 has 17 residues. The CDR3 sequence is CASSLATGTGDINEQFF. CDR3 sequence (DNA): TGTGCCAGCAGTTTAGCAACCGGGACAGGGGACATCAATGAGCAGTTCTTC.

The table lists this clonotype with many counts. The V and J genes are TRBV9 and TRBJ2-3, with D unresolved. This CDR3 spans 16 amino acids. V was clipped by 0 bases and J by 2 bases, with 13 bases between them. Germline loops: CDR1 SGDLS, CDR2 YYNGEE. This CDR3 reads CASSVGSSLYTDTQYF. The DNA for the CDR3 is TGTGCCAGCAGCGTAGGATCCTCCCTTTACACAGATACGCAGTATTTT.

This clonotype was detected ten times or more. V gene TRBV6-2 or TRBV6-3 combines with J gene TRBJ2-4; TRBD1 might be the D (6 bases). Trimming took off 6 bases at V and 6 bases at J, with 18 bases between the two ends. CDR1 is MNHEY and CDR2 is SVGEGT in the germline V gene. The CDR3 has 15 residues. The CDR3 loop reads CASRQQPGHRNIQYF. CDR3 coding DNA: TGTGCCAGCAGACAACAACCGGGACACCGAAACATTCAGTACTTC.

This clonotype was recorded at least ten times. CDR3 DNA: TGTGCCACCAGTGGCCGGGACAGTGGAACAGATACGCAGTATTTT. The encoded protein is CATSGRDSGTDTQYF. This chain joins TRBV24-1 and TRBJ2-3; 7 positions agree with TRBD1. Trimming removed 5 bases from V and 3 bases from J; junction bases left unmatched: 7. The CDR3 length is 15 residues. The germline V gene encodes CDR1 KGHDR and CDR2 SFDVKD.

This clonotype was counted many times. The J gene is TRBJ1-4, the V gene TRBV3-1, with 7 bases identical to TRBD1. The trim removed 4 bases at V and 15 bases at J, leaving 5 bases unmatched. Per germline, CDR1 LGHDT and CDR2 YNNKEL (reference sequence). The CDR3 is 11 amino acids. The CDR3 spells CASSRQGRVFF. The CDR3 DNA reads as TGTGCCAGCAGCCGACAGGGAAGGGTGTTTTTT.

This clonotype was seen repeatedly, ten times or more. The V call is TRBV21-1, the J call TRBJ2-7; the listed D gene, TRBD2, was not tested against the DNA. TRBV21-1 is assigned pseudogene status. The CDR3 loop spans 18 amino acids. The CDR3 region is CASKPLGTRSGRAHEQYF. DNA of the CDR3: TGTGCCAGCAAACCATTGGGGACTCGAAGCGGGAGGGCCCACGAGCAGTACTTC.

This clonotype has more than one count but fewer than ten. V gene TRBV11-2 combines with J gene TRBJ2-7; D possibly corresponds to TRBD2 (5 bases). Trimming stripped 1 base from V and 5 bases from J, with 15 bases between. The length of the CDR3 is 15 residues. Germline V gene lookup returns CDR1 SGHAT and CDR2 FQNNGV. The CDR3 sequence: CASSLGGSYYDEQYF. The CDR3 DNA reads TGTGCCAGCAGCTTAGGAGGGAGCTACTATGACGAGCAGTACTTC.

This clonotype was seen repeatedly, ten times or more. The genes are TRBV20-1 and TRBJ2-4, with unresolved D. CDR3 length equals 15 residues. CDR1 is DFQATT and CDR2 is SNEGSKA in the germline V gene (reference sequence). V gave up 6 bases and J gave up 0 bases, with 15 bases separating them. The CDR3 protein is CSAGDGRLAKNIQYF. CDR3 coding DNA: TGCAGTGCGGGTGACGGGCGTTTAGCCAAAAACATTCAGTACTTC.

This clonotype has at least ten counts. CDR3 residues: CASSLTGTEQYF. CDR3 DNA: TGTGCCAGCAGCCTGACCGGGACAGAGCAGTACTTC. V and J are TRBV7-9 and TRBJ2-7; possible D gene TRBD1, 6 bases. The CDR3 runs to 12 residues. The germline gives CDR1 SEHNR, CDR2 FQNEAQ (reference sequence). The ends were cut back, 5 bases at V and 7 bases at J, with 12 bases in the middle.

This clonotype was counted at least ten times. The chain has TRBV10-3 and TRBJ2-5; D might be TRBD2 (5 bases). With 0 bases removed from V and 1 base from J, the gap between germline ends came to 6 bases. Germline V gene data show CDR1 as ENHRY and CDR2 as SYGVKD. This CDR3 has 14 amino acids. Here the CDR3 reads CAISESGLQETQYF. CDR3 bases: TGTGCCATCAGTGAGTCCGGACTCCAAGAGACCCAGTACTTC.

This clonotype showed up many times. The chain joins TRBV12-3 or TRBV12-4 to TRBJ2-2; D ambiguous. The CDR3 spans 16 residues. Between the trimmed V and J ends, which lost 3 bases and 1 base, there was a span of 12 bases. In nucleotides, the CDR3 is TGTGCCAGCAGTTTTAAAGGGCCCTGGAACACCGGGGAGCTGTTTTTT. Its translation is CASSFKGPWNTGELFF.

This clonotype was observed many times. The rearrangement uses TRBV5-1 and TRBJ1-5; D not certain. The germline V gene has CDR1 SGHRS and CDR2 YFSETQ. Between the trimmed V and J ends, which lost 0 bases and 5 bases, there was a span of 12 bases. CDR3 length: 15 amino acids. This CDR3 is CASSLDGSSHQPQHF. For the CDR3, the DNA is TGCGCCAGCAGCTTGGACGGTAGCAGCCATCAGCCCCAGCATTTT.

Many counts were recorded for this clonotype. This chain links TRBV2 with TRBJ1-3, with D perhaps matching TRBD1 (6 bases). CDR1 and CDR2 (germline): SNHLY, FYNNEI. The CDR3 contains 15 residues. Trimming stripped 4 bases from V and 0 bases from J, with 10 bases between. CDR3: CASSADRPSGNTIYF. In nucleotides, the CDR3 is TGTGCCAGCAGTGCCGACAGGCCCTCTGGAAACACCATATATTTT.

The sample holds many counts of this clonotype. The genes are TRBV9 and TRBJ2-6; 9 bases are a match to TRBD1. CDR1 SGDLS and CDR2 YYNGEE come from the germline V gene. The CDR3 spans 20 residues. Trimming cost V 4 bases and J 1 base; bases outside gene matches: 15. The CDR3 nucleotides are TGTGCCAGCAGCCCCACCCCCGGGACAGGGCCCAAGTCTGGGGCCAACGTCCTGACTTTC. It yields the protein CASSPTPGTGPKSGANVLTF.

In this sample, this clonotype turned up many times. The chain joins TRBV29-1 to TRBJ1-1, with a possible D match to TRBD1 (6 bases). The CDR3 is made up of 14 amino acids. V was clipped by 3 bases and J by 4 bases, with 15 bases between them. Germline V gene sequence: CDR1 SQVTM, CDR2 ANQGSEA. CDR3 in DNA: TGCAGCGTTGAGGGGGCGCAGGGACGCACTGAAGCTTTCTTT. The encoded protein is CSVEGAQGRTEAFF.

This clonotype was seen repeatedly, ten times or more. This chain connects TRBV20-1 to TRBJ1-1, with D maybe TRBD1 (5 bases). Germline-derived CDR1 and CDR2 are DFQATT and SNEGSKA (reference sequence). This CDR3 comprises 11 residues. V lost 8 bases to trimming and J lost 4 bases, with 11 bases between them. As DNA, the CDR3 is TGCAGTACTGTGGGGGGCACTGAAGCTTTCTTT. Amino acid sequence: CSTVGGTEAFF.

This clonotype was detected many times. CDR3 amino acids: CSVEDLGVRQMSEQFF. As DNA, the CDR3 is TGCAGCGTTGAAGATTTGGGGGTCAGACAAATGAGTGAGCAGTTCTTC. The genes are TRBV29-1 and TRBJ2-1; D assignment may be TRBD1 or TRBD2 (5 bases each). V shed 0 bases and J shed 9 bases, with 21 bases lying between them. The length of the CDR3 is 16 residues. CDR1 SQVTM and CDR2 ANQGSEA come from the germline V gene.

In its sample, this clonotype was seen a few times. The V and J genes are TRBV5-1 and TRBJ2-1; 9 bases line up with TRBD1. CDR3 length: 16 residues. Trimming took 0 bases from V and 3 from J; bases not matched to a gene: 4. Germline CDR1 SGHRS, CDR2 YFSETQ. The CDR3 coding sequence is TGCGCCAGCAGCTTGGCCTTGACAGGGGGCTACAATGAGCAGTTCTTC. It translates to CASSLALTGGYNEQFF.

As concerns this clonotype: A much larger clonotype is one base distant, so this may be a read error. The genes are TRBV7-8 and TRBJ2-7; 9 bases map to TRBD1. V gave up 4 bases and J gave up 6 bases; unmatched junction bases: 10. Germline CDR1 reads SGHVS; CDR2 reads FQNEAQ. The CDR3 has 15 residues. The CDR3 nucleotides read TGTGCCAGCAGCTCCCCCGAGGACAGGGGAATCGAGCAGTACTTC. Translating it yields CASSSPEDRGIEQYF.

This chain connects TRBV19 to TRBJ1-1; a possible D gene is TRBD1 (6 bases). In germline, CDR1 is LNHDA, CDR2 SQIVND (reference sequence). The V end lost 3 bases, the J end lost 8 bases, and 10 bases lay between the germline ends. This CDR3 is built from 12 residues. For the CDR3, the DNA is TGTGCCAGTAGTATGGTGGACAGAGAAGCTTTCTTT. It is translated as CASSMVDREAFF.

This clonotype was seen repeatedly, ten times or more. This CDR3 is CASSPSDGNQPQHF. Written as DNA, the CDR3 is TGTGCCAGCTCACCATCGGACGGTAATCAGCCCCAGCATTTT. The rearrangement joins TRBV18 to TRBJ1-5, with D uncertain. This CDR3 is built from 14 residues. The V and J ends lost 2 bases and 4 bases respectively, with 9 bases between them. Germline V gene sequence: CDR1 KGHSH, CDR2 LQKENI.

This clonotype was seen repeatedly, ten times or more. The V call is TRBV20-1, the J call TRBJ2-7; TRBD2 is a possible D gene (5 bases). V lost 1 base, J lost 3 bases, and 10 bases lay in between. Germline V lookup: CDR1 DFQATT, CDR2 SNEGSKA (reference sequence). This CDR3 contains 13 residues. The CDR3 protein is CSARGTADYEQYF. CDR3 in DNA: TGCAGTGCTAGAGGGACTGCAGACTACGAGCAGTACTTC.

This clonotype has ten or more counts. This chain joins TRBV11-2 and TRBJ1-3; D uncertain. CDR3 length: 11 amino acids. Germline V gene lookup returns CDR1 SGHAT and CDR2 FQNNGV. Trimming stripped 8 bases from V and 7 bases from J, with 9 bases between. CDR3 sequence reads: CASGIRNTIYF. CDR3 in DNA: TGTGCCAGCGGAATCCGGAACACCATATATTTT.

This clonotype was counted ten times or more. The chain joins TRBV4-3 to TRBJ2-2; a possible D gene is TRBD2 (5 bases). V gave up 2 bases and J gave up 6 bases, with 16 bases separating them. Germline V gene data show CDR1 as LGHNA and CDR2 as YSLEER. There are 16 residues in the CDR3. The CDR3 protein is CASSQSLTTGAGELFF. DNA for the CDR3: TGCGCCAGCAGCCAATCCCTAACTACCGGGGCCGGGGAGCTGTTTTTT.